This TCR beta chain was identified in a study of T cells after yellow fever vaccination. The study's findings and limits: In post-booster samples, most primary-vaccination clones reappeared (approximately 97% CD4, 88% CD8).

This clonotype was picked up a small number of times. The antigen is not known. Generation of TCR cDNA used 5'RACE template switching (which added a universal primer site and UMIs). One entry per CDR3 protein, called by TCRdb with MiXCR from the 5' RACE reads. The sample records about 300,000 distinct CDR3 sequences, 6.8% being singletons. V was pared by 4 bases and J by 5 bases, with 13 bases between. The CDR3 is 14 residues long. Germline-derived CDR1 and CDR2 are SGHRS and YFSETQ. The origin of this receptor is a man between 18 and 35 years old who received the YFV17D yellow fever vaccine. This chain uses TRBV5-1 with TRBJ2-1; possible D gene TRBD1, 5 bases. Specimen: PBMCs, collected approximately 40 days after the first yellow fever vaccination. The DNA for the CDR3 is TGCGCCAGCAGCCCCCAGGGTACTAACAATGAGCAGTTCTTC. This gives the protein CASSPQGTNNEQFF.